The 18 T cell receptor beta chains presented below share a single source sample, sequenced in a study of blood T cell repertoires in COVID-19. Libraries were prepared by immunoSEQ multiplex PCR; TCRdb keeps only in-frame clonotypes and omits some of them. The sample consists of hundreds of thousands of clones, about 87% of them appearing once. The source material was peripheral blood. The receptors here all came from a woman between 50 and 59 years old with COVID-19, enrolled during active disease.

The rearrangement links TRBV5-1 to TRBJ2-3, with a tentative D call TRBD2 (6 bases). The CDR3 consists of 16 residues. CDR1 SGHRS and CDR2 YFSETQ come from the germline V gene. Trimming cost V 2 bases and J 0 bases, with 13 bases left between them. The CDR3 DNA sequence: TGCGCCAGCAGCTTTATACTAGCAGCTAGCACAGATACGCAGTATTTT. Amino acid sequence: CASSFILAASTDTQYF. Filled out from reference TRBV5-1 and TRBJ2-3, the complete variable domain reads KAGVTQTPRYLIKTRGQQVTLSCSPISGHRSVSWYQQTPGQGLQFLFEYFSETQRNKGNFPGRFSGRQFSNSRSEMNVSTLELGDSALYLCASSFILAASTDTQYFGPGTRLTVL.

The chain has TRBV6-5 and TRBJ2-1; a possible D gene is TRBD2 (6 bases). V gave up 0 bases and J gave up 6 bases, with 15 bases separating them. The V gene's germline CDR1 is MNHEY and CDR2 SVGAGI. This CDR3 region has 16 residues. The CDR3, as DNA: TGTGCCAGCAGTTACTCGGGGGGAGGAAACCCCAATGAGCAGTTCTTC. Residues: CASSYSGGGNPNEQFF.

This clone was picked up a small number of times. V and J are TRBV5-1 and TRBJ1-4, with 7 positions matching TRBD1. Germline CDR1 SGHRS, CDR2 YFSETQ. The CDR3 has 15 amino acids. The V and J ends lost 3 bases and 4 bases, in that order; junction bases with no gene match: 6. CDR3 in amino acids: CASSWSGTDNEKLFF. CDR3 nucleotide sequence: TGCGCCAGCAGCTGGTCCGGGACAGATAATGAAAAACTGTTTTTT.

Notes on this clone: The sample carries other DNA sequences with the same CDR3. This rearrangement joins TRBV6-5 to TRBJ1-5, with 7 nucleotides matching TRBD1. The V and J ends lost 6 bases and 5 bases, in that order; junction bases with no gene match: 1. This CDR3 contains 12 residues. Germline V gene lookup returns CDR1 MNHEY and CDR2 SVGAGI. The CDR3 sequence: CASSRGDQPQHF. The CDR3 nucleotides read TGTGCCAGCAGCAGGGGGGATCAGCCCCAGCATTTT.

CDR3 nucleotide sequence: TGTGCCAGCAGGTTCCTCGGGGGTGAGCAGTTCTTC. Translating gives CASRFLGGEQFF. The genes are TRBV6-5 and TRBJ2-1, with D tentatively TRBD2 (6 bases). Trimming removed 6 bases from V and 9 bases from J, with 12 bases in between. The CDR3 length is 12 residues. CDR1 and CDR2 (germline): MNHEY, SVGAGI.

J is TRBJ2-3 and V is TRBV19, with 7 positions matching TRBD2. Germline values: CDR1 LNHDA, CDR2 SQIVND (reference sequence). Trimming removed 7 bases from V and 2 bases from J; junction bases left unmatched: 9. The CDR3 has 15 amino acids. In nucleotides, the CDR3 is TGTGCCAGTACCGTTCGGGGGGTCAACACAGATACGCAGTATTTT. It yields the protein CASTVRGVNTDTQYF.

This chain connects TRBV5-5 to TRBJ1-2; 7 nucleotides agree with TRBD1. The CDR3 totals 17 residues. Trimming cost V 3 bases and J 3 bases; bases outside gene matches: 14. Germline V gene lookup returns CDR1 SGHKS and CDR2 YYEKEE (reference sequence). CDR3 in amino acids: CASSWGDSRPGYYGYTF. CDR3 DNA: TGTGCCAGCAGCTGGGGGGACAGCCGGCCCGGATACTATGGCTACACCTTC.

The chain recombines TRBV2 with TRBJ2-3; perhaps TRBD1 as D (5 bases). Trimming took off 6 bases at V and 2 bases at J, with 9 bases between the two ends. Per germline, CDR1 SNHLY and CDR2 FYNNEI. The CDR3 has 13 residues. The CDR3 DNA is TGTGCCAGCAGCAGGGAATCCACAGATACGCAGTATTTT. As protein: CASSRESTDTQYF.

This clone has only one observation. This rearrangement joins TRBV19 to TRBJ2-7, with TRBD1 identical over 8 bases. Germline V gene data show CDR1 as LNHDA and CDR2 as SQIVND (reference sequence). J was trimmed by 2 bases and V by 5 bases; bases with no gene match: 8. CDR3 length: 15 amino acids. As DNA, the CDR3 is TGTGCCAGTAGTCCGACAGGGGCTTCCGCCTACGAGCAGTACTTC. Encoded protein: CASSPTGASAYEQYF.

The gene calls are TRBV6-5 and TRBJ1-2; 8 bases are shared with TRBD1. From germline, CDR1 is MNHEY and CDR2 SVGAGI. This CDR3 contains 14 residues. Trimming cost V 4 bases and J 2 bases; bases outside gene matches: 3. DNA of the CDR3: TGTGCCAGCAGTTTAGACAGGGGAAACTATGGCTACACCTTC. Translating gives CASSLDRGNYGYTF.

In nucleotides, the CDR3 is TGCGCCAGCAGCCAGATCCGGGACAGGGGGGGCAATCAGCCCCAGCATTTT. Its translation: CASSQIRDRGGNQPQHF. The gene calls are TRBV4-1 and TRBJ1-5; 11 bases line up with TRBD1. In germline, CDR1 is MGHRA, CDR2 YSYEKL. J was trimmed by 2 bases and V by 3 bases; bases with no gene match: 6. This CDR3 spans 17 amino acids.

The chain has TRBV4-1 and TRBJ1-5, with no clear D. The CDR3 is 18 amino acids. The V and J ends lost 0 bases and 1 base respectively, with 16 bases between them. Germline CDR1 MGHRA, CDR2 YSYEKL. The CDR3 nucleotides are TGCGCCAGCAGCCAAGAGGCGGCGGGGTTTACGAGCAATCAGCCCCAGCATTTT. Translation gives CASSQEAAGFTSNQPQHF.

This clone was seen repeatedly, ten times or more. This rearrangement joins TRBV24-1 to TRBJ2-2; no definite D call. The CDR3 spans 11 residues. Germline CDR1 and CDR2: KGHDR and SFDVKD. Trimming cost V 9 bases and J 8 bases, with 9 bases left between them. CDR3 amino acids: CATSLLGELFF. CDR3 nucleotide sequence: TGTGCCACCTCCCTTTTAGGGGAGCTGTTTTTT.

The genes are TRBV19 and TRBJ2-7, with a possible D match to TRBD2 (5 bases). The CDR3 consists of 18 residues. Germline CDR1 is LNHDA and CDR2 is SQIVND (reference sequence). Between the trimmed V and J ends, which lost 3 bases and 0 bases, there was a span of 21 bases. In nucleotides, the CDR3 is TGTGCCAGTAGTATCGGTATAAAACTAGGCGATAACTCCTACGAGCAGTACTTC. Translated, it gives CASSIGIKLGDNSYEQYF.

V usage is TRBV6-1 and J usage is TRBJ1-3, with D maybe TRBD1 (5 bases). Trimming stripped 2 bases from V and 4 bases from J, with 6 bases between. This CDR3 spans 13 amino acids. The V gene's germline CDR1 is MNHNS and CDR2 SASEGT. As DNA, the CDR3 is TGTGCCAGCAGTGAACAGGGAGGAAACACCATATATTTT. Its translation is CASSEQGGNTIYF.

This clone was counted a single time. The DNA for the CDR3 is TGTGCCTGGAGTTTCACCGTGGGTGGCGGGGGGAACACCGGGGAGCTGTTTTTT. It translates to CAWSFTVGGGGNTGELFF. The chain has TRBV30 and TRBJ2-2, with 7 bases identical to TRBD2. Germline CDR1 is GTSNPN and CDR2 is SVGIG (reference sequence). With 2 bases clipped from V and 1 base from J, the junction kept 13 bases outside the gene matches. This CDR3 is 18 amino acids long.

The rearrangement joins TRBV24-1 to TRBJ1-4; D gene uncertain. This CDR3 has 13 amino acids. Germline V lookup: CDR1 KGHDR, CDR2 SFDVKD. V gave up 0 bases and J gave up 7 bases, with 5 bases separating them. The CDR3 spells CATSDLGGEKLFF. DNA of the CDR3: TGTGCCACCAGTGATTTGGGAGGTGAAAAACTGTTTTTT.

With regard to this clone: This same CDR3 is encoded by further DNA sequences in the sample. The V call is TRBV24-1, the J call TRBJ2-3; maybe TRBD1 (6 bases). V lost 0 bases and J lost 0, with 6 bases in between. The CDR3 loop spans 15 amino acids. In germline, CDR1 is KGHDR, CDR2 SFDVKD. The CDR3 loop is CATSDLGQSTDTQYF. In DNA, the CDR3 is TGTGCCACCAGTGATTTGGGACAGAGCACAGATACGCAGTATTTT.